A selection of T cell receptor beta chains follows, all from one sample in a study of molecular identifiers for immune sequencing clone quantification. Each CDR3 protein gets one entry after TCRdb re-called the PCR reads with MiXCR. The sample holds more than 300,000 distinct CDR3 sequences, 20% to 25% seen once. What was sequenced was naive CD8+ T cells from blood, with Jurkat cell RNA spiked in. The source of these receptors is a human donor in good health. Some libraries in this study had Jurkat cell RNA spiked in. CDR3s include the opening cysteine and the closing phenylalanine or tryptophan. Fields, in order: clone size, D gene, J gene, V gene, CDR3 protein, CDR3 DNA. D genes are given only for firm matches. Not every row has a clone size; where given, it reads once, few, many or a size class.

>NA|TRBD2|TRBJ2-7|TRBV29-1
CSVLSGNAYEQYF
TGCAGCGTCCTTAGCGGGAATGCCTACGAGCAGTACTTC
>many|NA|TRBJ2-1|TRBV12-3/TRBV12-4
CASSFSGADEQFF
TGTGCCAGCAGTTTCTCAGGGGCCGATGAGCAGTTCTTC
>NA|NA|TRBJ2-7|TRBV19
CASSIGISYEQYF
TGTGCCAGTAGTATAGGAATTTCCTACGAGCAGTACTTC
>NA|NA|TRBJ2-3|TRBV19
CASSIVGGVSTDTQYF
TGTGCCAGTAGTATCGTTGGCGGGGTTAGCACAGATACGCAGTATTTT
>many|NA|TRBJ1-2|TRBV25-1
CASSDRPEYGYTF
TGTGCCAGCAGTGACCGCCCCGAATATGGCTACACCTTC
>few|NA|TRBJ1-5|TRBV12-3/TRBV12-4
CASSQGQPQHF
TGTGCCAGCAGCCAGGGACAGCCCCAGCATTTT
>many|NA|TRBJ2-7|TRBV25-1
CASSEYGGAADEQYF
TGTGCCAGCAGTGAATACGGGGGAGCGGCCGACGAGCAGTACTTC
>many|TRBD1|TRBJ1-4|TRBV7-9
CASSLKQGGTNEKLFF
TGTGCCAGCAGCTTAAAACAGGGGGGAACTAATGAAAAACTGTTTTTT
>few|NA|TRBJ1-1|TRBV6-6
CASSYSGGATEAFF
TGTGCCAGCAGTTACTCGGGGGGGGCAACTGAAGCTTTCTTT
>few|TRBD1|TRBJ1-5|TRBV4-3
CASSQDRTGVWDQPQHF
TGCGCCAGCAGCCAAGATCGCACAGGGGTATGGGATCAGCCCCAGCATTTT
>many|NA|TRBJ2-7|TRBV20-1
CSARPGYYEQYF
TGCAGTGCTAGACCCGGGTACTACGAGCAGTACTTC
>NA|NA|TRBJ1-5|TRBV2
CASSEDSIFGQPQHF
TGTGCCAGCAGTGAGGACAGTATCTTTGGTCAGCCCCAGCATTTT
>many|TRBD1|TRBJ2-7|TRBV7-2
CASSFWDRAYEQYF
TGTGCCAGCAGCTTTTGGGACAGAGCCTACGAGCAGTACTTC
>many|NA|TRBJ2-1|TRBV14
CASSQITDYGPQFF
TGTGCCAGCAGCCAGATCACGGACTACGGGCCCCAGTTCTTC
>once|NA|TRBJ2-6|TRBV7-7
CASSLELPGRFSGANVLTF
TGTGCCAGCAGCTTAGAACTCCCAGGTAGATTCTCTGGGGCCAACGTCCTGACTTTC
>few|NA|TRBJ1-1|TRBV30
CAWTTWEGTEAFF
TGTGCCTGGACCACCTGGGAAGGGACTGAAGCTTTCTTT
>few|NA|TRBJ1-3|TRBV7-9
CASSPDAGNTIYF
TGTGCCAGCAGCCCGGACGCTGGAAACACCATATATTTT
>many|NA|TRBJ2-1|TRBV7-2
CASSLVERDNEQFF
TGTGCCAGCAGCTTAGTAGAAAGAGACAATGAGCAGTTCTTC
>few|TRBD2|TRBJ2-3|TRBV4-3
CASSPTGLAGGIADTQYF
TGCGCCAGCAGCCCTACCGGCTTGGCGGGGGGTATTGCAGATACGCAGTATTTT
>NA|TRBD1|TRBJ1-2|TRBV27
CASSSTSQGARNYGYTF
TGTGCCAGCAGTTCAACAAGTCAGGGGGCGCGTAACTATGGCTACACCTTC
>many|NA|TRBJ1-6|TRBV19
CASKDSSYNSPLHF
TGTGCCAGTAAGGACAGTTCCTATAATTCACCCCTCCACTTT
>many|NA|TRBJ1-6|TRBV20-1
CSAREATDYNSPLHF
TGCAGTGCTAGGGAGGCGACAGATTATAATTCACCCCTCCACTTT
>NA|TRBD2|TRBJ2-7|TRBV20-1
CSARGGLADIYEQYF
TGCAGTGCTCGGGGTGGACTAGCGGATATATACGAGCAGTACTTC
>many|TRBD2|TRBJ2-1|TRBV7-9
CASSLVGLADNEQFF
TGTGCCAGCAGCTTAGTGGGACTAGCGGACAATGAGCAGTTCTTC
>NA|NA|TRBJ1-5|TRBV6-2/TRBV6-3
CASSIDRYSNQPQHF
TGTGCCAGCAGCATCGACAGGTATAGCAATCAGCCCCAGCATTTT
>many|NA|TRBJ1-1|TRBV7-9
CASSRTGNTEAFF
TGTGCCAGCAGCCGAACAGGGAACACTGAAGCTTTCTTT
>many|TRBD1|TRBJ2-3|TRBV28
CASSLFDRASTDTQYF
TGTGCCAGCAGTTTGTTTGACAGGGCGAGCACAGATACGCAGTATTTT
>many|NA|TRBJ2-1|TRBV11-2
CASSPGASAYNEQFF
TGTGCCAGCAGCCCAGGGGCATCCGCATACAATGAGCAGTTCTTC